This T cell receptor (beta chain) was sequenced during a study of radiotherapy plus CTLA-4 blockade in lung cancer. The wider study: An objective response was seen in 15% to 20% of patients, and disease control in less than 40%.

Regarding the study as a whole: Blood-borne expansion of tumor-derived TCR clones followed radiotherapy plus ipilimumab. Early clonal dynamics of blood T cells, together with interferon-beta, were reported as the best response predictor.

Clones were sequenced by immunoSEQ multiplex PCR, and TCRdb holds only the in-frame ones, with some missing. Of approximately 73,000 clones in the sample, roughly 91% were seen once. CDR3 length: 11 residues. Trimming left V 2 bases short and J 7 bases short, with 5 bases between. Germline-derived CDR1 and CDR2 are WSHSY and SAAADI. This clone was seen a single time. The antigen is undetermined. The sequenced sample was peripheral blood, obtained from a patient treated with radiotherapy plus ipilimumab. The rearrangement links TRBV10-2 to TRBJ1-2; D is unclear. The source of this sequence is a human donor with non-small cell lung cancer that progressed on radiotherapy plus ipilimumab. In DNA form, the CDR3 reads TGCGCCAGCAGTGAGGGTTCTGGCTACACCTTC. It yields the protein CASSEGSGYTF.